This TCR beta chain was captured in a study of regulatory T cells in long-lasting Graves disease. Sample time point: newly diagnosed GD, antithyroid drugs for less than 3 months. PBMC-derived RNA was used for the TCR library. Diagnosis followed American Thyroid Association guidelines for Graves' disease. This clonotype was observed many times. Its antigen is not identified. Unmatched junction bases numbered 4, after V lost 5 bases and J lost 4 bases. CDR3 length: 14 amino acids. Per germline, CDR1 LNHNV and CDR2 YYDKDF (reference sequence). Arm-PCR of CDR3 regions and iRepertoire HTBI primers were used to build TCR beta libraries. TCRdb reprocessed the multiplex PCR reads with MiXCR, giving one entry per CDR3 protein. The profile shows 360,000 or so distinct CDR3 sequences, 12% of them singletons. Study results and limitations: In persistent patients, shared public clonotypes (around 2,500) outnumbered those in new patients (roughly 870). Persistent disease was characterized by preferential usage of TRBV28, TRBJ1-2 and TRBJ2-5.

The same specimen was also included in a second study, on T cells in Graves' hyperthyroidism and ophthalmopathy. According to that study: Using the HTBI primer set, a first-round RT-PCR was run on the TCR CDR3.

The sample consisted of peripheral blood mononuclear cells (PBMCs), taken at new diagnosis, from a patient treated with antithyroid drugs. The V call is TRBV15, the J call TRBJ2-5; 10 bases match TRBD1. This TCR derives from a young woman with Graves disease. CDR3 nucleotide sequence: TGTGCCACCAGCCCGACAGGGGGCGCAGAGACCCAGTACTTC. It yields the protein CATSPTGGAETQYF.